These 23 T cell receptor beta chains came from one sample sequenced in a study of T-cell reconstitution after alpha-beta-depleted transplantation in children (dated by TCRdb to 2015 to 2016). Library prep was done by PCR. Reads for this sample came from an Illumina HiSeq 2500. TCR library preparation used molecular barcoding, with unique molecular identifiers applied to normalize quantification of the TCRbeta repertoire. TCRdb reran the public reads through fastp at Q25 and MiXCR, keeping productive beta chains. Entries that share a CDR3 protein sequence are merged under the most common genes and DNA. The sample table records about 440,000 distinct CDR3 sequences; around two fifths of these occur just once. Jointly, the top ten make up 27% of the sample. This specimen's treatment or condition label, per the study, means: allogeneic hematopoietic cell transplantation with graft depleted of TCRalphabeta T cells and CD19 B cells.

The specimen was PBMCs, collected before TCRalphabeta/CD19-depleted stem cell transplant. The receptor set was obtained from a girl aged 2-10 years with aplastic anemia, due to receive a stem cell transplant.

The chain employs TRBV7-9 and TRBJ1-2; D perhaps matches TRBD1 (5 bases). The germline gives CDR1 SEHNR, CDR2 FQNEAQ (reference sequence). This CDR3 spans 16 amino acids. The germline V and J ends were trimmed by 1 base and 4 bases, with 16 bases remaining between them. The CDR3 region has the DNA TGTGCCAGCAGCTTAGATGTCAGGGATGGGAGCTATGGCTACACCTTC. The encoded protein is CASSLDVRDGSYGYTF.

The rearrangement uses TRBV5-1 and TRBJ1-4; D is uncertain. The germline V gene has CDR1 SGHRS and CDR2 YFSETQ. The CDR3 has 16 amino acids. V lost 6 bases to trimming and J lost 7 bases, with 22 bases between them. CDR3 in DNA: TGCGCCAGCATAAAAACAGACCGGACGGGGTGTGAAAAACTGTTTTTT. Residues: CASIKTDRTGCEKLFF.

The V gene is TRBV30, the J gene TRBJ2-7, with a tentative D call TRBD1 (5 bases). CDR1 is GTSNPN, CDR2 SVGIG, per germline (reference sequence). Trimming removed 0 bases from V and 6 bases from J, with 12 bases in between. The CDR3 consists of 13 residues. The CDR3 loop reads CAWSVLRGGEQYF. In DNA, the CDR3 is TGTGCCTGGAGTGTACTAAGGGGTGGCGAGCAGTACTTC.

This clonotype came up many times. The genes are TRBV27 and TRBJ2-1, with D possibly TRBD1 on 6 matching bases. Germline values: CDR1 MNHEY, CDR2 SMNVEV (reference sequence). The V gene lost 5 bases and the J gene lost 8 bases, with 10 bases spanning the gap. The CDR3 spans 12 residues. The CDR3 protein is CASSPQGYEQFF. The CDR3 bases are TGTGCCAGCAGTCCTCAGGGGTATGAGCAGTTCTTC.

This clonotype was picked up a small number of times. The rearrangement links TRBV7-9 to TRBJ1-1; tentatively, D is TRBD1 (5 bases). CDR3 length equals 11 residues. Per germline, CDR1 SEHNR and CDR2 FQNEAQ (reference sequence). Trimming took 8 bases from V and 3 from J, leaving 7 bases between them. CDR3 sequence reads: CASLGHTEAFF. The CDR3 nucleotides read TGTGCCAGCTTGGGGCACACTGAAGCTTTCTTT.

This clonotype showed up many times. The CDR3 sequence: CSAGQGREKLFF. In DNA, the CDR3 is TGCAGTGCCGGACAGGGTCGAGAAAAACTGTTTTTT. The chain recombines TRBV20-1 with TRBJ1-4; 8 nucleotides match TRBD1. The trim removed 6 bases at V and 8 bases at J, leaving 5 bases unmatched. The CDR3 is made up of 12 amino acids. Germline CDR1 is DFQATT and CDR2 is SNEGSKA (reference sequence).

In this sample, this clonotype turned up a few times. The chain uses TRBV2 and TRBJ2-1, with a tentative D call TRBD2 (6 bases). The CDR3 extends over 14 amino acids. The germline V gene encodes CDR1 SNHLY and CDR2 FYNNEI. V was clipped by 9 bases and J by 4 bases, with 16 bases between them. CDR3 residues: CASGGIAAYNEQFF. The CDR3 nucleotides are TGTGCCAGTGGAGGAATAGCGGCTTACAATGAGCAGTTCTTC.

The V gene is TRBV7-9, the J gene TRBJ2-2; D is perhaps TRBD2 (5 bases). V gave up 7 bases and J gave up 2 bases, with 14 bases separating them. This CDR3 is built from 15 residues. Germline CDR1 reads SEHNR; CDR2 reads FQNEAQ (reference sequence). The CDR3 sequence: CASNLGRTNTGELFF. CDR3 nucleotides: TGTGCCAGCAACCTGGGTAGGACTAACACCGGGGAGCTGTTTTTT.

This chain connects TRBV18 to TRBJ2-1, with TRBD2 as a possible D gene (5 bases). V gave up 3 bases and J gave up 0 bases, with 18 bases separating them. The CDR3 spans 18 residues. Germline-derived CDR1 and CDR2 are KGHSH and LQKENI. The CDR3: CASSPSARPGNSYNEQFF. In DNA, the CDR3 is TGTGCCAGCTCACCCTCTGCTCGGCCGGGAAACTCCTACAATGAGCAGTTCTTC.

Remarks on this clonotype: One end of the junction does not line up with germline, which may come from a read error. The CDR3 DNA reads as TGTGCCAGCGGCGACCCGGGTCGCTTC. It codes for CASGDPGRF. The chain links TRBV25-1 to TRBJ2-1, with D unclear. Germline V gene sequence: CDR1 MGHDK, CDR2 SYGVNS. CDR3 size: 9 residues.

This clonotype was seen at least ten times. The chain couples TRBV12-3 or TRBV12-4 to TRBJ1-2; D ambiguous. Trimming removed 11 bases at V and 3 bases at J, with 13 bases between. The CDR3 runs to 12 residues. In nucleotides, the CDR3 is TGTGCCGGCCCCAAGGCCCACTATGGCTACACCTTC. Translating gives CAGPKAHYGYTF.

The J gene is TRBJ2-7, the V gene TRBV5-6; TRBD1 matches 7 bases. The CDR3 covers 15 residues. The V segment lost 4 bases and the J segment 4 bases; nucleotides outside the gene matches: 11. The germline V gene has CDR1 SGHDT and CDR2 YYEEEE. CDR3 in DNA: TGTGCCAGCAGCGTCTTCGGACAGGCGCAATACGAGCAGTACTTC. Residues: CASSVFGQAQYEQYF.

The chain is built from TRBV9 and TRBJ2-3; 11 positions match TRBD2. The CDR3 covers 15 residues. Germline V lookup: CDR1 SGDLS, CDR2 YYNGEE. V gave up 6 bases and J gave up 1 base; unmatched junction bases: 4. The CDR3 spells CASTQTSGGTDTQYF. The CDR3 DNA is TGTGCCAGCACCCAGACTAGCGGGGGCACAGATACGCAGTATTTT.

This clonotype was counted at least ten times. This rearrangement joins TRBV15 to TRBJ1-1; D uncertain. The germline V and J ends were trimmed by 1 base and 0 bases, with 9 bases remaining between them. The CDR3 totals 15 residues. The germline CDR1 and CDR2 sequences are LNHNV and YYDKDF (reference sequence). The CDR3 DNA reads TGTGCCACCAGCAGAGGAGGGCCCATGAACACTGAAGCTTTCTTT. It yields the protein CATSRGGPMNTEAFF.

In its sample, this clonotype was seen many times. The chain carries TRBV18 and TRBJ2-5; 8 bases align to TRBD2. This CDR3 region has 15 residues. Germline-derived CDR1 and CDR2 are KGHSH and LQKENI. V lost 2 bases and J lost 5; bases outside the gene matches: 7. CDR3 sequence (DNA): TGTGCCAGCTCACCATTACGGGAGGGGACGGAGACCCAGTACTTC. Its translation: CASSPLREGTETQYF.

This clonotype has more than one count but fewer than ten. V usage is TRBV18 and J usage is TRBJ2-5; D is uncertain. V was shortened by 8 bases and J by 4 bases, with 8 bases between the two germline ends. The CDR3 is made up of 11 amino acids. Germline V lookup: CDR1 KGHSH, CDR2 LQKENI. The CDR3 here is CASRAAETQYF. DNA of the CDR3: TGTGCCAGCCGGGCGGCAGAGACCCAGTACTTC.

This clonotype was recorded many times. The chain recombines TRBV2 with TRBJ2-1; possibly TRBD1 for D (5 bases). Germline CDR1 is SNHLY and CDR2 is FYNNEI. V lost 4 bases and J 0 bases, leaving 13 bases between the germline ends. The CDR3 loop spans 16 amino acids. The CDR3 bases are TGTGCCAGCAGTGTAGGGGAATTTCGCTCCTACAATGAGCAGTTCTTC. Translating gives CASSVGEFRSYNEQFF.

This chain links TRBV10-3 with TRBJ2-3, with TRBD2 identical over 8 bases. This CDR3 spans 16 amino acids. In germline, CDR1 is ENHRY, CDR2 SYGVKD. The junction had 12 bases not matched to a gene; V was cut back by 6 bases and J by 4 bases. CDR3 coding DNA: TGTGCCATCAGCTCTCGGGAGGCGGGGGGTCCAGATACGCAGTATTTT. Amino acid sequence: CAISSREAGGPDTQYF.

This clonotype is a singleton in its sample. The chain combines TRBV12-3 or TRBV12-4 with TRBJ2-7; possibly TRBD1 for D (6 bases). V shed 3 bases and J shed 3 bases, with 12 bases lying between them. This CDR3 spans 14 amino acids. The CDR3 is CASSFGTSYYEQYF. The CDR3 bases are TGTGCCAGCAGTTTCGGGACATCCTACTACGAGCAGTACTTC.

CDR3 residues: CSAAPLAAPYNEQFF. In DNA form, the CDR3 reads TGCAGTGCTGCCCCCCTAGCTGCCCCCTACAATGAGCAGTTCTTC. The chain couples TRBV20-1 to TRBJ2-1, with D possibly being TRBD2 (5 bases). CDR3 length equals 15 residues. Germline V gene sequence: CDR1 DFQATT, CDR2 SNEGSKA (reference sequence). The V gene lost 5 bases and the J gene lost 2 bases, with 16 bases spanning the gap.

This chain links TRBV12-3 or TRBV12-4 with TRBJ2-7, with D uncertain. The CDR3 contains 14 residues. Trimming removed 5 bases from V and 6 bases from J, with 17 bases in between. The CDR3 nucleotides read TGTGCCAGCAGTCCCGCGGCAGCGAGGTCCGAGCAGTACTTC. This gives the protein CASSPAAARSEQYF.

This clonotype was recorded a few times. V and J are TRBV4-2 and TRBJ2-2; 8 bases line up with TRBD1. This CDR3 comprises 18 residues. V shed 3 bases, J shed 8 bases, and the junction held 17 bases outside the gene matches. Germline V gene lookup returns CDR1 LGHNA and CDR2 YNFKEQ. In nucleotides, the CDR3 is TGTGCCAGCAGCCATTATTCCGGGACAGGTTACGCGAATGGGGAGCTGTTTTTT. Encoded protein: CASSHYSGTGYANGELFF.

This clonotype was detected many times. V and J are TRBV5-1 and TRBJ2-7; D may correspond to TRBD1 or TRBD2 (6 bases each). Germline V gene sequence: CDR1 SGHRS, CDR2 YFSETQ. This CDR3 comprises 16 residues. With 4 bases removed from V and 4 bases from J, the gap between germline ends came to 21 bases. The DNA of the CDR3 is TGCGCCAGCAGCCTCACGGGGGCCCAGCAACGATACGAGCAGTACTTC. Residues: CASSLTGAQQRYEQYF.